A single sample is the source of the 22 T cell receptor beta chains below, sequenced in a study of response to subunit inactivated influenza vaccine. TCRdb reanalysed the RT-PCR reads using MiXCR and keeps one entry per CDR3 protein. This table holds 500,000 to 550,000 distinct CDR3 sequences, approximately 24% found once. These data also featured in a second study, about T cells expressing NK-cell markers. That study adds: The TCR beta cDNA came from 5'RACE template switching with UMIs.

The starting material was CD4+ T cells sorted from PBMCs, obtained 11 to 12 days after vaccination. The origin of the receptors is a man in his fifties or sixties who received an inactivated influenza vaccine.

V gene TRBV6-1 combines with J gene TRBJ2-7, with a possible D match to TRBD2 (5 bases). Deletions cut 8 bases from V and 0 bases from J, with 17 bases between. CDR1 MNHNS and CDR2 SASEGT come from the germline V gene. This CDR3 is 15 amino acids long. The CDR3 DNA follows: TGTGCCAGCCTAACTAGGTTTGGGAGCTCCTACGAGCAGTACTTC. Translated, it gives CASLTRFGSSYEQYF.

This clonotype was picked up a small number of times. The V call is TRBV3-1, the J call TRBJ2-1, with 8 bases identical to TRBD2. Germline loops: CDR1 LGHDT, CDR2 YNNKEL (reference sequence). The CDR3 consists of 12 residues. The V segment lost 5 bases and the J segment 7 bases; nucleotides outside the gene matches: 1. The DNA for the CDR3 is TGTGCCAGCAGCAGCGGGAGTAATGAGCAGTTCTTC. It is translated as CASSSGSNEQFF.

This clonotype was found a few times. For the CDR3, the DNA is TGCAGTGACCCCTTCGAATGGTACAATGAGCAGTTCTTC. It codes for CSDPFEWYNEQFF. The chain carries TRBV20-1 and TRBJ2-1; no firm D call. V was pared by 7 bases and J by 4 bases, with 14 bases between. Germline V gives CDR1 DFQATT, CDR2 SNEGSKA (reference sequence). The CDR3 is 13 residues long.

J is TRBJ2-1 and V is TRBV20-1, with 8 positions matching TRBD1. This CDR3 has 15 amino acids. Germline V CDR1 and CDR2: DFQATT, SNEGSKA (reference sequence). After removal of 3 bases from V and 3 bases from J, the junction contained 7 bases not matched to a gene. The CDR3 protein is CSASPLGQVYNEQFF. The CDR3, as DNA: TGCAGTGCTAGTCCCCTGGGACAGGTCTACAATGAGCAGTTCTTC.

The table lists this clonotype with a few counts. The chain couples TRBV7-8 to TRBJ2-2; 12 nucleotides agree with TRBD1. The CDR3 spans 16 residues. Germline loops: CDR1 SGHVS, CDR2 FQNEAQ. V trimming: 2 bases; J trimming: 6 bases; junction bases outside the gene matches: 4. Written as DNA, the CDR3 is TGTGCCAGCAGCTTAAGCGGGACAGGGGGCTCCGGGGAGCTGTTTTTT. This encodes CASSLSGTGGSGELFF.

This clonotype was counted ten times or more. V is TRBV6-2 or TRBV6-3 and J is TRBJ1-5; D is perhaps TRBD1 (6 bases). CDR3 length equals 14 residues. V was shortened by 5 bases and J by 0 bases, with 8 bases between the two germline ends. Germline lookup yields CDR1 MNHEY and CDR2 SVGEGT. In DNA, the CDR3 is TGTGCCAGCAGTGGACAGTATAGCAATCAGCCCCAGCATTTT. Residues: CASSGQYSNQPQHF.

The CDR3 DNA reads TGTGCCAGCAGTTACGATAGGGTTGAGGCCAAAAACATTCAGTACTTC. Its translation: CASSYDRVEAKNIQYF. This chain connects TRBV6-5 to TRBJ2-4, with no clear D. The CDR3 loop spans 16 amino acids. With 2 bases removed from V and 1 base from J, the gap between germline ends came to 12 bases. Germline CDR1 and CDR2: MNHEY and SVGAGI.

The chain recombines TRBV5-1 with TRBJ2-5; unclear D gene. Germline lookup yields CDR1 SGHRS and CDR2 YFSETQ. The CDR3 covers 15 residues. Trimming cost V 4 bases and J 4 bases, with 17 bases left between them. The CDR3 DNA reads as TGCGCCAGCAGCCTGGACGGAGACCCCGGAGAGACCCAGTACTTC. It yields the protein CASSLDGDPGETQYF.

This clonotype has a handful of counts. The chain combines TRBV4-3 with TRBJ2-5; D gene uncertain. The germline V and J ends were trimmed by 2 bases and 2 bases, with 6 bases remaining between them. CDR1 is LGHNA and CDR2 is YSLEER in the germline V gene. CDR3 length: 13 residues. The CDR3 nucleotides read TGCGCCAGCAGCCAATCACAGCAAGAGACCCAGTACTTC. It translates to CASSQSQQETQYF.

The CDR3 region has the DNA TGCAGTGCTAGCGGCGGCAGGGGGCTAAGTGGCTACACCTTC. Translation gives CSASGGRGLSGYTF. The chain joins TRBV20-1 to TRBJ1-2; 8 bases agree with TRBD1. J was trimmed by 7 bases and V by 3 bases; bases with no gene match: 10. Germline V gene data show CDR1 as DFQATT and CDR2 as SNEGSKA (reference sequence). The CDR3 has 14 residues.

The gene calls are TRBV10-3 and TRBJ1-5; no firm D call. V lost 0 bases to trimming and J lost 0 bases, with 6 bases between them. The CDR3 covers 15 residues. Germline CDR1 and CDR2: ENHRY and SYGVKD. The CDR3 DNA sequence: TGTGCCATCAGTGAGTCGATCAATAGCAATCAGCCCCAGCATTTT. Translation gives CAISESINSNQPQHF.

This clonotype showed up just a few times. The chain uses TRBV19 and TRBJ1-5; a possible D gene is TRBD1 (5 bases). Germline CDR1 and CDR2: LNHDA and SQIVND (reference sequence). The CDR3 sequence is 14 residues long. Trimming stripped 3 bases from V and 9 bases from J, with 15 bases between. The CDR3 region has the DNA TGTGCCAGTAGTATCGGGACCCCTCTGGTGCCCCAGCATTTT. This translates into CASSIGTPLVPQHF.

In its sample, this clonotype was seen a few times. The V gene is TRBV24-1, the J gene TRBJ2-3; TRBD1 matches at 7 bases. The CDR3 is 13 residues long. The V gene's germline CDR1 is KGHDR and CDR2 SFDVKD. Trimming cost V 9 bases and J 2 bases; bases outside gene matches: 4. The CDR3 coding sequence is TGTGCCACCCGGGGACAGAACACAGATACGCAGTATTTT. Protein product: CATRGQNTDTQYF.

This clonotype has more than one count but fewer than ten. The CDR3 sequence is CASSPGSFYEQYF. DNA for the CDR3: TGTGCCAGCAGCCCAGGGAGTTTCTACGAGCAGTACTTC. The chain recombines TRBV7-3 with TRBJ2-7; TRBD1 or TRBD2 may be the D gene (5 bases each). The germline V gene has CDR1 SGHTA and CDR2 FQGTGA. This CDR3 comprises 13 residues. V shed 5 bases and J shed 3 bases, with 11 bases lying between them.

The genes are TRBV7-2 and TRBJ2-1, with 8 bases lining up with TRBD2. Germline V gene sequence: CDR1 SGHTA, CDR2 FQGNSA. Trimming cost V 1 base and J 8 bases; bases outside gene matches: 7. The CDR3 extends over 15 amino acids. For the CDR3, the DNA is TGTGCCAGCAGCTTAGATGGACTAGCCACTGATGAGCAGTTCTTC. This encodes CASSLDGLATDEQFF.

The chain is built from TRBV5-1 and TRBJ2-5, with D uncertain. Germline V CDR1 and CDR2: SGHRS, YFSETQ. The CDR3 spans 13 residues. The V and J ends lost 5 bases and 5 bases respectively, with 13 bases between them. The CDR3 DNA reads TGCGCCAGCAGTTTCCCCTCCGCTGAGACCCAGTACTTC. It codes for CASSFPSAETQYF.

V and J are TRBV5-5 and TRBJ1-5; D is unresolved. From germline, CDR1 is SGHKS and CDR2 YYEKEE (reference sequence). The CDR3 runs 13 residues. The V and J ends lost 4 bases and 4 bases respectively, with 9 bases between them. CDR3 nucleotide sequence: TGTGCCAGCAGCCCCGGTATGAATCAGCCCCAGCATTTT. Translated, it gives CASSPGMNQPQHF.

This clonotype turned up a few times. This chain links TRBV20-1 with TRBJ2-7, with D tentatively TRBD2 (5 bases). V was clipped by 3 bases and J by 5 bases, with 8 bases between them. Germline-derived CDR1 and CDR2 are DFQATT and SNEGSKA (reference sequence). CDR3 length: 11 residues. CDR3 nucleotides: TGCAGTGCTAGTATCGGGGACGAGCAGTACTTC. Protein: CSASIGDEQYF.

The rearrangement links TRBV7-2 to TRBJ2-1; 9 nucleotides align to TRBD1. Unmatched junction bases numbered 4, after V lost 2 bases and J lost 2 bases. Germline V gene data show CDR1 as SGHTA and CDR2 as FQGNSA. The length of the CDR3 is 16 residues. The CDR3 loop reads CASSLFGTGTYNEQFF. In DNA, the CDR3 is TGTGCCAGCAGCTTATTCGGGACAGGGACCTACAATGAGCAGTTCTTC. Drawing the rest from reference TRBV7-2 and TRBJ2-1, the complete variable domain is GAGVSQSPSNKVTEKGKDVELRCDPISGHTALYWYRQSLGQGLEFLIYFQGNSAPDKSGLPSDRFSAERTGGSVSTLTIQRTQQEDSAVYLCASSLFGTGTYNEQFFGPGTRLTVL.

This clonotype appeared a few times. The V gene is TRBV18, the J gene TRBJ2-2; 9 bases are shared with TRBD1. Germline V CDR1 and CDR2: KGHSH, LQKENI. Unmatched junction bases numbered 0, after V lost 0 bases and J lost 1 base. The CDR3 extends over 16 amino acids. The CDR3 is CASSPPDRGNTGELFF. Written as DNA, the CDR3 is TGTGCCAGCTCACCACCGGACAGGGGGAACACCGGGGAGCTGTTTTTT.

This clonotype was found a few times. The genes are TRBV5-1 and TRBJ2-5; 9 bases map to TRBD2. The germline CDR1 and CDR2 sequences are SGHRS and YFSETQ. The CDR3 contains 13 residues. The junction had 6 bases not matched to a gene; V was cut back by 7 bases and J by 5 bases. In DNA form, the CDR3 reads TGCGCCAGCTCTAGCGGGAATCGGGAGACCCAGTACTTC. It translates to CASSSGNRETQYF.

CDR3 residues: CSARVWQGGIVAQHF. The DNA of the CDR3 is TGCAGTGCTAGAGTTTGGCAGGGGGGGATAGTGGCCCAGCATTTT. This chain links TRBV20-1 with TRBJ1-5; 7 bases are shared with TRBD1. V trimming: 1 base; J trimming: 11 bases; junction bases outside the gene matches: 14. Germline lookup yields CDR1 DFQATT and CDR2 SNEGSKA (reference sequence). CDR3 length: 15 residues.